The 23 T cell receptor beta chains listed next were all sequenced from one sample in a study of tissue T cells after allogeneic stem cell transplantation. The sample's time point: mouse harvest day 7 after allogeneic transplant. Tail vein injection delivered 10^7 T-cell-depleted bone marrow cells and 10^6 splenic CD5+ T cells. Measured with immunoSEQ multiplex PCR; TCRdb has only the in-frame clones, and not every one. The sample holds approximately 3,000 clones, 55% seen once. Sequenced material: gut tissue. The receptors were gathered from a female BALB/c mouse given C57BL/6 T cells with graft-versus-host disease after an allogeneic hematopoietic cell transplant.

To note about this clone: The gene names here belong to mouse. With the read ending 1 residue before the CDR3 end, the germline J gene is used to fill in that end. V usage is TRBV15 and J usage is TRBJ2-2; 7 positions match TRBD1. Germline V CDR1 and CDR2: SGHND, FRSKSL. Losses at the gene ends were 7 bases for V and 2 bases for J; bases not matched to a gene: 1. This CDR3 contains 13 residues. Incomplete CDR3 DNA: TGTGCCAGCAACAGGGGTAACACCGGGCAGCTCTAC. This translates into CASNRGNTGQLY. The entire CDR3 reads CASNRGNTGQLYF. Looking up the rest from reference TRBV15 and TRBJ2-2 gives the full variable domain: DAGVTQTPRHEVAEKGQTIILKCEPVSGHNDLFWYRQTKIQGLELLSYFRSKSLMEDGGAFKDRFKAEMLNSSFSTLKIQPTEPKDSAVYLCASNRGNTGQLYFGEGSKLTVL.

On this clone itself: Genes and germline come from the mouse. The CDR3 is cut off 1 residue early in the read; its end comes from the germline J gene. The chain has TRBV3 and TRBJ2-5, with 9 positions matching TRBD1. CDR3 length: 13 residues. Germline CDR1 reads SNHLY; CDR2 reads FYNGKV (reference sequence). The V segment lost 4 bases and the J segment 6 bases; nucleotides outside the gene matches: 2. CDR3: CASSSDRGDTQYF. The CDR3 DNA, read in part, is TGTGCCAGCAGCTCGGACAGGGGTGACACCCAGTAC.

As regards this clone: The listed genes are named as in mouse. The CDR3 goes on 1 residue after the read ends, and that part is filled in from the germline J gene. The chain has TRBV13-2 and TRBJ1-1, with TRBD1 matching over 10 bases. V lost 3 bases and J lost 4; bases outside the gene matches: 3. CDR3 length: 14 residues. From germline, CDR1 is NNHNN and CDR2 SYGAGS (reference sequence). Here the CDR3 reads CASGGDRGTTEVFF. The DNA read from the CDR3 is TGTGCCAGCGGTGGGGACAGGGGTACCACAGAAGTCTTC.

There are a few counts of this clone. Gene names and germline match the mouse. Partial CDR3 DNA: TGTGCCAGCAGTGCCCGGGCCACAAACACCGGGCAGCTCTAC. This translates into CASSARATNTGQLY. Given in full, the CDR3 is CASSARATNTGQLYF. The chain links TRBV26 to TRBJ2-2, with unresolved D. The CDR3 end lies 1 residue beyond the end of the read and is filled in from the germline J gene. V was pared by 5 bases and J by 0 bases, with 10 bases between. CDR3 length: 15 amino acids. Germline V gene data show CDR1 as KGHPV and CDR2 as FQNQEV (reference sequence).

This clone was observed a single time. These gene names are mouse names. The sequenced CDR3 bases are TGTGCCAGCAGCCCCGGACTGGGGGGTAGAGAAACGCTGTAT. It is translated as CASSPGLGGRETLY. In full, the CDR3 reads CASSPGLGGRETLYF. The chain carries TRBV3 and TRBJ2-3; 11 bases fit TRBD2. The read terminates 1 residue ahead of where the CDR3 ends, so the germline J gene completes it. Germline values: CDR1 SNHLY, CDR2 FYNGKV (reference sequence). With 5 bases clipped from V and 5 bases from J, the junction kept 6 bases outside the gene matches. The CDR3 runs 15 residues.

With respect to this clone: All gene names here are mouse names. The read comes to an end 1 residue before the CDR3 does, leaving the germline J gene to fill in the end. The rearrangement links TRBV13-2 to TRBJ2-5, with 11 bases that match TRBD2. Trimming took 1 base from V and 3 from J; bases not matched to a gene: 1. The germline V gene has CDR1 NNHNN and CDR2 SYGAGS (reference sequence). The CDR3 length is 15 residues. The chain's CDR3 is CASGDRLGGQDTQYF. The covered CDR3 bases are TGTGCCAGCGGTGATCGACTGGGGGGGCAAGACACCCAGTAC.

Comment on this clone: The gene names here belong to mouse. Read data end 1 residue before the CDR3 end; the end is taken from the germline J gene. The chain uses TRBV23 and TRBJ1-1. The CDR3 has 12 amino acids. The germline gives CDR1 KGHTA, CDR2 FQNQQP. The CDR3 loop is CSSSQGVPEVFF. The CDR3 DNA, read in part, is TGCTCCAGCAGTCAAGGGGTCCCAGAAGTCTTC.

As for this clone: Mouse names are used for the genes. The read ends 1 residue shy of where the CDR3 ends; the end is completed using the germline J gene. This CDR3 is also generated by other DNA sequences in the sample. The chain employs TRBV26 and TRBJ1-1; tentatively, D is TRBD1 (6 bases). With 3 bases removed from V and 4 bases from J, the gap between germline ends came to 9 bases. The V gene's germline CDR1 is KGHPV and CDR2 FQNQEV (reference sequence). The CDR3 spans 13 residues. The part of the CDR3 DNA that was read is TGTGCCAGCAGTCTCAGAGGGGGCACAGAAGTCTTC. This encodes CASSLRGGTEVF. The entire CDR3 protein is CASSLRGGTEVFF.

This clone was detected a few times. Gene labels here are mouse ones. Sequencing ends 1 residue short of the CDR3 end; the germline J gene provides the rest. This chain connects TRBV26 to TRBJ2-3; 8 nucleotides align to TRBD1. CDR1 is KGHPV, CDR2 FQNQEV, per germline (reference sequence). The length of the CDR3 is 13 residues. V dropped 3 bases and J dropped 6; count of bases not matched to a gene: 2. The CDR3 loop is CASSLTGGETLYF. The part of the CDR3 DNA that was read is TGTGCCAGCAGTCTTACAGGGGGGGAAACGCTGTAT.

As for this clone: Gene names and germline refer to mouse. From the germline J gene comes the end of the CDR3, since the read stops 1 residue before it. The J gene is TRBJ2-3, the V gene TRBV23; no check of the table's D call, TRBD2, against the DNA was made. The CDR3 totals 17 residues. The germline CDR1 and CDR2 sequences are KGHTA and FQNQQP. CDR3 bases read: TGCTCCGGCAGTCAAGGACTGGGGGGGCTTAGTGCAGAAACGCTGTAT. As protein: CSGSQGLGGLSAETLY. The entire CDR3 sequence reads CSGSQGLGGLSAETLYF.

Worth noting for this clone: The listed genes are named as in mouse. Sequencing ends 1 residue short of the CDR3 end; the germline J gene provides the rest. This chain connects TRBV16 to TRBJ2-7; unclear D gene. Germline V gene lookup returns CDR1 SGHSA and CDR2 FRNQAP. The CDR3 length is 12 residues. V was pared by 0 bases and J by 3 bases, with 3 bases between. The covered CDR3 bases are TGTGCAAGCAGCTTAGACAGCTATGAACAGTAC. It is translated as CASSLDSYEQY. The whole CDR3 protein is CASSLDSYEQYF.

As to this clone: These gene names are mouse names. The DNA ends 1 residue before the CDR3 does, and the rest of the CDR3 is filled in from the germline J gene. This chain joins TRBV12-1 and TRBJ1-1, with a weak D call TRBD1 (5 bases). CDR3 length equals 14 residues. Trimming cost V 0 bases and J 3 bases, with 10 bases left between them. Germline CDR1 reads SGHSN; CDR2 reads HYEKVE. CDR3 sequence: CASSLVSGYTEVFF. The sequenced part of the CDR3 DNA is TGTGCCAGCTCTCTCGTGTCAGGGTACACAGAAGTCTTC.

On this clone: The gene names here belong to mouse. The read is 1 residue too short to cover the CDR3 end, so that end is filled in from the germline J gene. The V and J genes are TRBV31 and TRBJ1-4; 7 positions agree with TRBD1. V lost 3 bases to trimming and J lost 2 bases; unmatched junction nucleotides: 9. The CDR3 extends over 16 amino acids. The germline V gene has CDR1 GKSSPN and CDR2 SITVG. Partial CDR3 DNA: TGTGCCTGGAGCCAAACCGGGACAGCCTCCAACGAAAGATTATTT. Protein product: CAWSQTGTASNERLF. The CDR3 in its entirety is CAWSQTGTASNERLFF.

Details on this clone: Gene names are mouse gene names. The read terminates 1 residue before the CDR3 end, so the remaining end is supplied by the germline J gene. The chain has TRBV15 and TRBJ1-6; perhaps TRBD1 as D (5 bases). TRBJ1-6 is recorded as an ORF, its role being uncertain. From germline, CDR1 is SGHND and CDR2 FRSKSL. Trimming took 3 bases from V and 7 from J, leaving 10 bases between them. The CDR3 loop spans 14 amino acids. Partial CDR3 DNA: TGTGCCAGCAGTTTGGGGGGGAGGAATTCGCCCCTCTAC. Translating it yields CASSLGGRNSPLY. The CDR3 in its entirety is CASSLGGRNSPLYF.

To note about this clone: Gene and germline names: mouse. The covered CDR3 bases are TGTGCCAGCAGTGTTCGACTGGGAGCTAACCAAGACACCCAGTAC. Its protein is CASSVRLGANQDTQY. The entire CDR3 protein is CASSVRLGANQDTQYF. This chain uses TRBV19 with TRBJ2-5; 7 bases are a match to TRBD2. From the germline J gene comes the end of the CDR3, since the read stops 1 residue before it. The CDR3 length is 16 residues. V shed 4 bases, J shed 0 bases, and the junction held 8 bases outside the gene matches. Germline V gene sequence: CDR1 FNHDT, CDR2 SITEND (reference sequence).

With respect to this clone: The gene names given are mouse names. The CDR3 goes on 1 residue after the read ends, and that part is filled in from the germline J gene. The V gene is TRBV19, the J gene TRBJ1-6; TRBD1 matches 7 bases. TRBJ1-6 is an ORF, with its function uncertain. The trim removed 4 bases at V and 5 bases at J, leaving 3 bases unmatched. Germline-derived CDR1 and CDR2 are FNHDT and SITEND (reference sequence). CDR3 length: 14 amino acids. Incomplete CDR3 DNA: TGTGCCAGCAGTCGACAGGGAGATAATTCGCCCCTCTAC. Translation gives CASSRQGDNSPLY. From start to end, the CDR3 is CASSRQGDNSPLYF.

For this clone: Gene names are mouse gene names. Read coverage stops 1 residue before the CDR3 terminus; the germline J gene supplies the remainder. The gene calls are TRBV26 and TRBJ1-4; D gene uncertain. The CDR3 length is 14 residues. The V end was cut by 1 base, the J end by 2 bases, with 5 bases between. Germline values: CDR1 KGHPV, CDR2 FQNQEV (reference sequence). CDR3 amino acids: CASSLYGSNERLFF. Incomplete CDR3 DNA: TGTGCCAGCAGTCTGTACGGGTCCAACGAAAGATTATTT.

About this clone: Mouse germline and gene names are used. The missing CDR3 end, 1 residue past where the read stops, is filled in from the germline J gene. The chain employs TRBV3 and TRBJ1-3; D not resolved. V shed 2 bases and J shed 0 bases, with 5 bases lying between them. CDR1 is SNHLY and CDR2 is FYNGKV in the germline V gene (reference sequence). The CDR3 length is 14 residues. The CDR3 DNA, read in part, is TGTGCCAGCAGCTTACCAGATTCTGGAAATACGCTCTAT. This translates into CASSLPDSGNTLY. The whole CDR3 protein is CASSLPDSGNTLYF.

Concerning this clone itself: The gene symbols are mouse symbols. The read falls 1 residue short of the CDR3 end, and the missing part is taken from the germline J gene. The V gene is TRBV2, the J gene TRBJ2-4, with 9 bases aligning to TRBD1. The CDR3 loop spans 18 amino acids. Germline-derived CDR1 and CDR2 are LGHNA and YSYQKL. V gave up 0 bases and J gave up 0 bases; unmatched junction bases: 7. CDR3 region: CASSQEPGQGPSQNTLYF. Partial CDR3 DNA: TGTGCCAGCAGCCAAGAACCGGGACAGGGTCCTAGTCAAAACACCTTGTAC.

About this clone itself: Any gene name here is a mouse gene name. Read sequence stops 1 residue before the CDR3 end, and the germline J gene provides the missing end. The chain has TRBV5 and TRBJ1-1; D gene uncertain. This CDR3 has 14 amino acids. Germline V lookup: CDR1 LGHNA, CDR2 YNLKQL (reference sequence). Trimming left V 0 bases short and J 2 bases short, with 7 bases between. The sequenced part of the CDR3 DNA is TGTGCCAGCAGCCAAGAAGGATTCAACACAGAAGTCTTC. Its translation: CASSQEGFNTEVF. Given in full, the CDR3 is CASSQEGFNTEVFF.

About this clone itself: The listed genes are named as in mouse. The observed sequence ends 1 residue before the CDR3 terminus, with the missing tail filled in from the germline J gene. The chain recombines TRBV2 with TRBJ2-1; D is possibly TRBD2 (7 bases). Germline V lookup: CDR1 LGHNA, CDR2 YSYQKL. The V end was cut by 0 bases, the J end by 3 bases, with 9 bases between. CDR3 size: 15 residues. The CDR3 bases that were read are TGTGCCAGCAGCCAAGATTGGGGGGCCTATGCTGAGCAGTTC. Amino acid sequence: CASSQDWGAYAEQF. The full CDR3 is CASSQDWGAYAEQFF.

About this clone itself: The genes are named according to mouse. The sequenced CDR3 bases are TGTGGTGCTAGGGACTGGGACTCACCTTATGAACAGTAC. This encodes CGARDWDSPYEQY. The whole CDR3 sequence reads CGARDWDSPYEQYF. This chain links TRBV20 with TRBJ2-7, with a tentative D call TRBD2 (6 bases). From the germline J gene comes the end of the CDR3, since the read stops 1 residue before it. Germline CDR1 and CDR2: GFQATS and STVNSAI. The CDR3 extends over 14 amino acids. Trimming pared 0 bases from V and 4 bases from J, leaving 13 bases between.

This clone was seen only a few times. The genes and germline here are from mouse. The read ends 1 residue early relative to the CDR3; the germline J gene fills the gap. This chain connects TRBV26 to TRBJ1-3; the match to TRBD1 covers 10 bases. Germline CDR1 KGHPV, CDR2 FQNQEV (reference sequence). This CDR3 contains 15 residues. Trimming took 3 bases from V and 2 from J; bases not matched to a gene: 1. Partial CDR3 DNA: TGTGCCAGCAGTCTCGGACAGGGGGCTGGAAATACGCTCTAT. Its translation is CASSLGQGAGNTLY. The entire CDR3 protein is CASSLGQGAGNTLYF.